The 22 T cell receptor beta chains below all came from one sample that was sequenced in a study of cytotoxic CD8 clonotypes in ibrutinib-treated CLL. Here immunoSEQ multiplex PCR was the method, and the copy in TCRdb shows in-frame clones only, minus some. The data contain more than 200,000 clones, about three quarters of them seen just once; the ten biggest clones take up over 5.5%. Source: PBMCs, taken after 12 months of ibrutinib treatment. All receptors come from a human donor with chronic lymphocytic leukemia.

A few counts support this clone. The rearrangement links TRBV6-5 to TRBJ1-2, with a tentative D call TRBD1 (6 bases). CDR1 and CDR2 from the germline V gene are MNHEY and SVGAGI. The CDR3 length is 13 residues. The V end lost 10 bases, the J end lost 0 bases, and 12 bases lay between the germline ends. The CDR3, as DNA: TGTGCCACCGTCGACAGGTCTAACTATGGCTACACCTTC. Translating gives CATVDRSNYGYTF.

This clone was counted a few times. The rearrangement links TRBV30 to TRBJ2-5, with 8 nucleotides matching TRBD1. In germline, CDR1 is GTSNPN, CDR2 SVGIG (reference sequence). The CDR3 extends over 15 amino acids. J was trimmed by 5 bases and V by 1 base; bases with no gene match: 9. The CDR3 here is CAWSEGQVRAETQYF. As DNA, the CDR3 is TGTGCCTGGAGTGAGGGACAGGTTAGAGCGGAGACCCAGTACTTC.

In nucleotides, the CDR3 is TGCGCCAGCAGCTCCCACGGACAGGGGGCGCAGGGCTACACCTTC. This sequence encodes CASSSHGQGAQGYTF. This chain links TRBV5-1 with TRBJ1-2, with 11 bases matching TRBD1. V lost 3 bases to trimming and J lost 8 bases; unmatched junction nucleotides: 9. The germline V gene has CDR1 SGHRS and CDR2 YFSETQ. The CDR3 covers 15 residues.

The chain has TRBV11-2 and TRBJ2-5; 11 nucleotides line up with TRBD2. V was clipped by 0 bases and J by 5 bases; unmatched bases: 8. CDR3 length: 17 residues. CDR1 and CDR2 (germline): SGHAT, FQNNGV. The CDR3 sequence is CASSLDQSSGRLETQYF. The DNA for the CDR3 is TGTGCCAGCAGCTTAGATCAGTCTAGCGGGAGGTTGGAGACCCAGTACTTC.

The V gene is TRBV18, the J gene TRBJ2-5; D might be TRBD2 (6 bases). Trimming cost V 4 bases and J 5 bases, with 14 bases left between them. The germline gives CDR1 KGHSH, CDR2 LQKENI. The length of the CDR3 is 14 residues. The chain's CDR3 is CASSRGVLSETQYF. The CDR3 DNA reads TGTGCCAGCTCACGGGGGGTTCTTTCGGAGACCCAGTACTTC.

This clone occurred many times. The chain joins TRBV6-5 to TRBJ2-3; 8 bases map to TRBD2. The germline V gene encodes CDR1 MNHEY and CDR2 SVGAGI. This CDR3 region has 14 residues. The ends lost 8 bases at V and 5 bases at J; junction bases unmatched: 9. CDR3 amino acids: CASSFERGIDTQYF. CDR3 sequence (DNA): TGTGCCAGCTCCTTTGAGCGGGGGATAGATACGCAGTATTTT.

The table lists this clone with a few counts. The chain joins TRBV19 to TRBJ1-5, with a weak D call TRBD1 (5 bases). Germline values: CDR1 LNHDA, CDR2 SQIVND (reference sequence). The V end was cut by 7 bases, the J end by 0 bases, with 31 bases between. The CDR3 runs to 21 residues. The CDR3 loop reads CASIGAGISGTGGYSNQPQHF. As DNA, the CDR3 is TGTGCCAGTATAGGCGCCGGGATTTCGGGGACCGGTGGGTATAGCAATCAGCCCCAGCATTTT.

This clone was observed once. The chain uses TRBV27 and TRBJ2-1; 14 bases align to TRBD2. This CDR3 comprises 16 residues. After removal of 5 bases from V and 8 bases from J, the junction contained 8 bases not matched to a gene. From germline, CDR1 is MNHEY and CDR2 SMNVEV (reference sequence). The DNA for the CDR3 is TGTGCCAGCAGTACTTCCGGACTAGCGGGGGGATATGAGCAGTTCTTC. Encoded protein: CASSTSGLAGGYEQFF.

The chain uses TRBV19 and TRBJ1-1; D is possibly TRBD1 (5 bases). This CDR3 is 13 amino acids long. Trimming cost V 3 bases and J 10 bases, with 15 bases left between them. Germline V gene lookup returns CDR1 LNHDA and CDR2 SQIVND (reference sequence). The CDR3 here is CASSIGYGAGAFF. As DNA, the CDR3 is TGTGCCAGTAGTATCGGTTATGGGGCGGGAGCTTTCTTT.

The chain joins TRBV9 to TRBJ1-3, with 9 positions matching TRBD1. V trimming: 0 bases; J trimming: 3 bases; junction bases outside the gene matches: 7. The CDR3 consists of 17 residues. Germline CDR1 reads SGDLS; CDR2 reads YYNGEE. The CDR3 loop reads CASSVARTGGRGNTIYF. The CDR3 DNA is TGTGCCAGCAGCGTAGCTCGAACAGGGGGCCGTGGAAACACCATATATTTT. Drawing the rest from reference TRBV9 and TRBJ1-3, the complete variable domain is DSGVTQTPKHLITATGQRVTLRCSPRSGDLSVYWYQQSLDQGLQFLIQYYNGEERAKGNILERFSAQQFPDLHSELNLSSLELGDSALYFCASSVARTGGRGNTIYFGEGSWLTVV.

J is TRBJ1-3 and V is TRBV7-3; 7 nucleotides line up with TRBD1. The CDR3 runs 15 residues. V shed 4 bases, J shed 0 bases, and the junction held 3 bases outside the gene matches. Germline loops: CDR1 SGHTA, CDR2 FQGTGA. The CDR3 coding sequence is TGTGCCAGCAGCTCTCAGGGGGTCTCTGGAAACACCATATATTTT. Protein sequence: CASSSQGVSGNTIYF.

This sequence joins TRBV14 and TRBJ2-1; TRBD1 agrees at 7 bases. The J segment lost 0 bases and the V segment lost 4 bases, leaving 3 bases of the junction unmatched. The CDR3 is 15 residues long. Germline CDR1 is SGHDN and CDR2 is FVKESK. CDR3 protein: CASSPTGFSYNEQFF. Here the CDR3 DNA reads TGTGCCAGCAGCCCGACAGGGTTCTCCTACAATGAGCAGTTCTTC.

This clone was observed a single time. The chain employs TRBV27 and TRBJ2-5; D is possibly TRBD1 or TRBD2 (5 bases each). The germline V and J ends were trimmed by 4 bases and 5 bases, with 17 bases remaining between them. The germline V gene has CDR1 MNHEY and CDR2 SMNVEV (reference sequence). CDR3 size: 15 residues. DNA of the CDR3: TGTGCCAGCAGTTCGAGAACCGGGACCGCGGAGACCCAGTACTTC. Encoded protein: CASSSRTGTAETQYF.

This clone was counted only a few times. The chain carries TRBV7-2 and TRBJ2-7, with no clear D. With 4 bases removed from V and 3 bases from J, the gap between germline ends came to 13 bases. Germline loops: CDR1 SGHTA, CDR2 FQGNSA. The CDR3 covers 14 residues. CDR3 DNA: TGTGCCAGCAGCTCCGGTGGCTACAACTACGAGCAGTACTTC. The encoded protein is CASSSGGYNYEQYF.

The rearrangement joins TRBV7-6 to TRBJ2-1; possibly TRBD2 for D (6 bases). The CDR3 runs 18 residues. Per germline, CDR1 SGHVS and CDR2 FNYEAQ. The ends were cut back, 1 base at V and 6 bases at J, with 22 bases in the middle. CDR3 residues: CASSLEMPESRGINEQFF. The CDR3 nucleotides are TGTGCCAGCAGCTTAGAAATGCCTGAGAGTCGGGGGATCAATGAGCAGTTCTTC.

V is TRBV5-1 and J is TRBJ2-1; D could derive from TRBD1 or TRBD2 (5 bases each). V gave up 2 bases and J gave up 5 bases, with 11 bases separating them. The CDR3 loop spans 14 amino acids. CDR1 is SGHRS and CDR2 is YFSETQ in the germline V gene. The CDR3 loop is CASSFGEGDNEQFF. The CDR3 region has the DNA TGCGCCAGCAGCTTCGGGGAAGGGGACAATGAGCAGTTCTTC.

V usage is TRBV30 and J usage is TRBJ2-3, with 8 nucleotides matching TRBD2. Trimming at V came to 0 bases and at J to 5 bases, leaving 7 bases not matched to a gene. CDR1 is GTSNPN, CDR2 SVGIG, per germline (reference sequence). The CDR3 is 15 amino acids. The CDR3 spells CAWSVMAGGEDTQYF. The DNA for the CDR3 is TGTGCCTGGAGTGTAATGGCGGGGGGCGAAGATACGCAGTATTTT.

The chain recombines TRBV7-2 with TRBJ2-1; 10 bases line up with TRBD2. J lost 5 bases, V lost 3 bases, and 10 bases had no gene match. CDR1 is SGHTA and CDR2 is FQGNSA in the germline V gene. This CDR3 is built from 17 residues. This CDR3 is CASSLMLVGTSDNEQFF. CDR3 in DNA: TGTGCCAGCAGCTTGATGCTGGTGGGGACTAGCGACAATGAGCAGTTCTTC.

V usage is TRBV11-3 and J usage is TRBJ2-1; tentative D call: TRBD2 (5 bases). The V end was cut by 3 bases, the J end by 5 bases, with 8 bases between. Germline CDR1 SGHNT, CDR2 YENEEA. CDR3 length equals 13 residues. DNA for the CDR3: TGTGCCAGCAGCTTTTCGGGAAACAATGAGCAGTTCTTC. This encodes CASSFSGNNEQFF.

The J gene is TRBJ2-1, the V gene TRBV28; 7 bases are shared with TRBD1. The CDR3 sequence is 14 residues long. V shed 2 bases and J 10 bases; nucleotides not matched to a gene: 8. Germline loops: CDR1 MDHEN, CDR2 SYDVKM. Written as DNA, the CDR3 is TGTGCCAGCAGTTTACGACAGGGTCCCCAGGAGCAGTTCTTC. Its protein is CASSLRQGPQEQFF. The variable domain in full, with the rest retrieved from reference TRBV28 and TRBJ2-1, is DVKVTQSSRYLVKRTGEKVFLECVQDMDHENMFWYRQDPGLGLRLIYFSYDVKMKEKGDIPEGYSVSREKKERFSLILESASTNQTSMYLCASSLRQGPQEQFFGPGTRLTVL.

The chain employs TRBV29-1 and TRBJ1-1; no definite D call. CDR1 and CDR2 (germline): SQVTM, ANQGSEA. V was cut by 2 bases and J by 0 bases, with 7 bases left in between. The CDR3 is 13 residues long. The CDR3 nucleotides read TGCAGCGTTGAACGGATCATGAACACTGAAGCTTTCTTT. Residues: CSVERIMNTEAFF.

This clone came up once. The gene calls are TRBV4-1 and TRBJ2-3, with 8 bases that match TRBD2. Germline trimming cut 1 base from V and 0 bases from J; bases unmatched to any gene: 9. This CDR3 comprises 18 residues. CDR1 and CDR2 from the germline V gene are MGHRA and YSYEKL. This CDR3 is CASSQVVSGSLSTDTQYF. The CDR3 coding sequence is TGCGCCAGCAGCCAAGTAGTCAGCGGGAGCCTTAGCACAGATACGCAGTATTTT.